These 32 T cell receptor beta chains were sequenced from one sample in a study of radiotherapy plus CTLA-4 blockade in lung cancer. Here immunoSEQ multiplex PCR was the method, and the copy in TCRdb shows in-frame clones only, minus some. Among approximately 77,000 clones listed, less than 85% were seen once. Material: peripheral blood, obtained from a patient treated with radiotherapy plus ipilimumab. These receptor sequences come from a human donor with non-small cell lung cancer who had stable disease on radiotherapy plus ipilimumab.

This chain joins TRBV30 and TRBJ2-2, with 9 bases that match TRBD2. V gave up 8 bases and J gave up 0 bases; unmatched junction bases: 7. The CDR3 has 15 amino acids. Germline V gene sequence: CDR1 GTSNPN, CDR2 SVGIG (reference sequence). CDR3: CALATSGANTGELFF. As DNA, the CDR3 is TGTGCCCTCGCGACTAGCGGAGCGAACACCGGGGAGCTGTTTTTT.

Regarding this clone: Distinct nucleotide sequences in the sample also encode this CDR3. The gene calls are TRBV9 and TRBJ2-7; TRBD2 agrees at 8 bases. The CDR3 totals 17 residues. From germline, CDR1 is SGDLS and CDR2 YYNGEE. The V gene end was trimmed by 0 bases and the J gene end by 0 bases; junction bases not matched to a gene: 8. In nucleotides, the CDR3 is TGTGCCAGCAGCGTAGGTCCAGAGCGGGGGAGCTCCTACGAGCAGTACTTC. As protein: CASSVGPERGSSYEQYF.

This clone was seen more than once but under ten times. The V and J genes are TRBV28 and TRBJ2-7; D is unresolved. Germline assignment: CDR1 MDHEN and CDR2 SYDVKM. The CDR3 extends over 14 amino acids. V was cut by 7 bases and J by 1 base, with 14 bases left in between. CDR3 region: CASNPKGRSYEQYF. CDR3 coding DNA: TGTGCCAGCAACCCCAAGGGTCGTTCCTACGAGCAGTACTTC.

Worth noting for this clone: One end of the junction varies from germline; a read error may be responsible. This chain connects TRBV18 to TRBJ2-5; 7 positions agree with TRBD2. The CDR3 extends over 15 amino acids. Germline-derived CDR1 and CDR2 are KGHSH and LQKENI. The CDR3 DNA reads TGTGCCGGCTCACCACTCGCAGCGGGACAAGAGACCCAGTACTTC. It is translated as CAGSPLAAGQETQYF.

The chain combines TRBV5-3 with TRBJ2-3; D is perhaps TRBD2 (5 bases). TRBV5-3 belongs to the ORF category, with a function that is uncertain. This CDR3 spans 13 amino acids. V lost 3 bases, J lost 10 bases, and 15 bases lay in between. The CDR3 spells CARSSPRRGSQYF. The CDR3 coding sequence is TGTGCCAGAAGCTCCCCGCGTCGGGGTTCGCAGTATTTT.

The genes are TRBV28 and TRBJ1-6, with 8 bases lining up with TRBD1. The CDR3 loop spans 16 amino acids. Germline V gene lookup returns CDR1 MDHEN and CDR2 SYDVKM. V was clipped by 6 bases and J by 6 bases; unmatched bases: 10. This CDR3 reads CASSRRTGNRNSPLHF. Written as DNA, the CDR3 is TGTGCCAGCAGCCGAAGGACAGGGAATCGTAATTCACCCCTCCACTTT.

Here the CDR3 DNA reads TGTGCCAGCAGTTTTTGGGGAAGGGTCAATGACGGGGAGCTGTTTTTT. It translates to CASSFWGRVNDGELFF. The chain has TRBV27 and TRBJ2-2; no firm D call. V lost 3 bases, J lost 7 bases, and 18 bases lay in between. The CDR3 is made up of 16 amino acids. Germline values: CDR1 MNHEY, CDR2 SMNVEV (reference sequence).

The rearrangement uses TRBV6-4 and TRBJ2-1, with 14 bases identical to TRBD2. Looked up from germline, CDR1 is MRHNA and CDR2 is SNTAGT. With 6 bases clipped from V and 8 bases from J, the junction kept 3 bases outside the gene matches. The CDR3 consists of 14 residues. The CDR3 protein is CASRTSGGAHEQFF. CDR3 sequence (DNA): TGTGCCAGCAGGACTAGCGGGGGGGCCCATGAGCAGTTCTTC.

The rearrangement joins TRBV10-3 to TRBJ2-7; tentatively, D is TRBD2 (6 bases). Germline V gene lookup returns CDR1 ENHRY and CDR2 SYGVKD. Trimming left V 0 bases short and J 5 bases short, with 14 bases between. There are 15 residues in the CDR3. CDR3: CAISESRAGRHEQYF. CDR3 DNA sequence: TGTGCCATCAGTGAGTCGAGGGCGGGGAGGCACGAGCAGTACTTC.

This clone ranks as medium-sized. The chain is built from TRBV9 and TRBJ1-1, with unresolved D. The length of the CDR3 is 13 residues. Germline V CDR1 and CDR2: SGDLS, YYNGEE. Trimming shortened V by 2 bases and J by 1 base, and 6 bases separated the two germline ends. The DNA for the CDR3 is TGTGCCAGCAGCGTCACAGCGAACACTGAAGCTTTCTTT. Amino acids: CASSVTANTEAFF.

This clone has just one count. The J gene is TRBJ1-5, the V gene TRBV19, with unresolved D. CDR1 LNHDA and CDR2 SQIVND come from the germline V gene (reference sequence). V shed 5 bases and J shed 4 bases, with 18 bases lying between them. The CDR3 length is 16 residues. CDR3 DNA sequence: TGTGCCAGTAGTTGGGAGGCAGCCCGGAGTAATCAGCCCCAGCATTTT. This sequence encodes CASSWEAARSNQPQHF.

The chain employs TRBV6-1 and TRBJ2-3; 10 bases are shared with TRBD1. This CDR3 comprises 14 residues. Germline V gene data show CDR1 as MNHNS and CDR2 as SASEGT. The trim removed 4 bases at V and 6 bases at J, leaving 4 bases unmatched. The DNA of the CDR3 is TGTGCCAGCAGTGGCAGACAGGGGGCGGATACGCAGTATTTT. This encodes CASSGRQGADTQYF.

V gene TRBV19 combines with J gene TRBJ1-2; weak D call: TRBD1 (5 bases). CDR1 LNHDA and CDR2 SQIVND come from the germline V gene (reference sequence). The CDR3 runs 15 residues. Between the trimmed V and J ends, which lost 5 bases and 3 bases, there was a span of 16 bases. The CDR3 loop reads CASSLVSPGDYGYTF. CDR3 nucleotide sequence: TGTGCCAGTAGTCTGGTCAGTCCGGGGGACTATGGCTACACCTTC.

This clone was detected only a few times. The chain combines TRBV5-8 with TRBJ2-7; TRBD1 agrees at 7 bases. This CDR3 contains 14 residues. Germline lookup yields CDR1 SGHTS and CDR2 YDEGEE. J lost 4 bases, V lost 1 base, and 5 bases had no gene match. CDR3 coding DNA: TGTGCCAGCAGCTTGAGACAGGGTGGTTACGAGCAGTACTTC. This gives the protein CASSLRQGGYEQYF.

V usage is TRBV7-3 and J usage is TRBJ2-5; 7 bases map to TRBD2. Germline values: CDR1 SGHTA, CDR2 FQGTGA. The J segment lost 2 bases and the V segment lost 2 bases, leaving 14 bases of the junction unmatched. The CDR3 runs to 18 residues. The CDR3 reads CASSLSPMVAGGQETQYF. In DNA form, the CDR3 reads TGTGCCAGCAGCTTATCTCCTATGGTAGCGGGTGGGCAAGAGACCCAGTACTTC.

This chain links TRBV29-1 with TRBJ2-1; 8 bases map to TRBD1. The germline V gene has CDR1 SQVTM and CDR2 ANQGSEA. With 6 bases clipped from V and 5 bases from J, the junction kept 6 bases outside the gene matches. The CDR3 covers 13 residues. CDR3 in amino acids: CSVTGTGDNEQFF. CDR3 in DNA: TGCAGCGTAACCGGGACAGGCGACAATGAGCAGTTCTTC.

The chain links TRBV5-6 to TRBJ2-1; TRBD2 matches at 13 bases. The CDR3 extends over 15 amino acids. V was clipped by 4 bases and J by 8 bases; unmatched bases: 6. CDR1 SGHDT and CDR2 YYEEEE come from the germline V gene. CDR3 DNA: TGTGCCAGCAGCCGAGGGACTAGCGGGACGTATGAGCAGTTCTTC. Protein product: CASSRGTSGTYEQFF.

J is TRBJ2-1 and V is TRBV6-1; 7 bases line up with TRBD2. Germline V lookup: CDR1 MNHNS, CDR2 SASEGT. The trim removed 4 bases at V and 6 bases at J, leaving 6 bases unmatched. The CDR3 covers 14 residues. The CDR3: CASSGGGVLNEQFF. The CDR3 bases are TGTGCCAGCAGTGGGGGGGGTGTCCTCAATGAGCAGTTCTTC.

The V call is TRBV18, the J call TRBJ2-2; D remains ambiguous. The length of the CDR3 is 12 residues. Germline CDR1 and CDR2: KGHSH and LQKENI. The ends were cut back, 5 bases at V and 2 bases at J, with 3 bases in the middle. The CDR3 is CASSVNTGELFF. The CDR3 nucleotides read TGTGCCAGCTCAGTCAACACCGGGGAGCTGTTTTTT.

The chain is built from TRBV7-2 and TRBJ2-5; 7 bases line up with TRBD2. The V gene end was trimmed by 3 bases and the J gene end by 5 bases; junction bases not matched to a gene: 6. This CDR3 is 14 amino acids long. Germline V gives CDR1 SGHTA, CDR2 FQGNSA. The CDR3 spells CASSLGGRRETQYF. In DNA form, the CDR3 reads TGTGCCAGCAGCTTGGGCGGGAGACGTGAGACCCAGTACTTC.

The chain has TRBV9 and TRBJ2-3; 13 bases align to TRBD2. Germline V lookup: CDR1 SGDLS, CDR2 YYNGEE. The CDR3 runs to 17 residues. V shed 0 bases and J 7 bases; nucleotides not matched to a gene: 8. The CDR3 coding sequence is TGTGCCAGCAGCGTAGGAATACTAGCGGGAGGGCCGAATACGCAGTATTTT. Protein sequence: CASSVGILAGGPNTQYF.

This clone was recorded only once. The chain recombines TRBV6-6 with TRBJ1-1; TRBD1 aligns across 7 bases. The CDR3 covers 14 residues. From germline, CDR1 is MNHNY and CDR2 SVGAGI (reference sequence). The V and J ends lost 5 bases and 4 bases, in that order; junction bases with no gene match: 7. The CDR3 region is CASSPDRVGTEAFF. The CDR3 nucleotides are TGTGCCAGCAGTCCCGACAGGGTGGGCACTGAAGCTTTCTTT.

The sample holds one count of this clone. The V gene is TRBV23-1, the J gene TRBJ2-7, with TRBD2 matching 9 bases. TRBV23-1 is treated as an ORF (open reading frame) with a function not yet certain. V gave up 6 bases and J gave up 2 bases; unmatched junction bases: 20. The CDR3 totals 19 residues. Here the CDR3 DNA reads TGCGCCAGCAGCCGTAAGCTTTGGGCTTCTAGCGGGAAGACCTACGAGCAGTACTTC. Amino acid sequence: CASSRKLWASSGKTYEQYF.

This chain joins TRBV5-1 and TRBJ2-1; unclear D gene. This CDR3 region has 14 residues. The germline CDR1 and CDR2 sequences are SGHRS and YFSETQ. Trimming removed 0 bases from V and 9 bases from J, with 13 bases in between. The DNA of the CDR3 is TGCGCCAGCAGCTTGGTTAGAGAGGACGGTGAGCAGTTCTTC. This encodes CASSLVREDGEQFF.

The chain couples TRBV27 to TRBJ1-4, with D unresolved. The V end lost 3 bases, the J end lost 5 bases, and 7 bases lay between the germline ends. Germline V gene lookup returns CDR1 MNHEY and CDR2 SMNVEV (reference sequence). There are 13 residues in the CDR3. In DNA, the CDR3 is TGTGCCAGCAGTTTTCAGATAAATGAAAAACTGTTTTTT. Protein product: CASSFQINEKLFF.

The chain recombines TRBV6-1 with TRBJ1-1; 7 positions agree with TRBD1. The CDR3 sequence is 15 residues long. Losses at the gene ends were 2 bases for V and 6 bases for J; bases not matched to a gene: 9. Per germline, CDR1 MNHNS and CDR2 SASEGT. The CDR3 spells CASSERGRGSSEAFF. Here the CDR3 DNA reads TGTGCCAGCAGTGAAAGAGGCAGGGGGTCATCTGAAGCTTTCTTT.

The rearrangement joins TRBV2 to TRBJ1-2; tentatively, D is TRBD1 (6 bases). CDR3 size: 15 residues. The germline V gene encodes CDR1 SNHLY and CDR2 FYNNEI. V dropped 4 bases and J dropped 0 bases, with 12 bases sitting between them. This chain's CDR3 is CASSGTALANYGYTF. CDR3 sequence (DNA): TGTGCCAGCAGTGGGACAGCGTTAGCTAACTATGGCTACACCTTC. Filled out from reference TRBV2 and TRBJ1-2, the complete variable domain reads EPEVTQTPSHQVTQMGQEVILRCVPISNHLYFYWYRQILGQKVEFLVSFYNNEISEKSEIFDDQFSVERPDGSNFTLKIRSTKLEDSAMYFCASSGTALANYGYTFGSGTRLTVV.

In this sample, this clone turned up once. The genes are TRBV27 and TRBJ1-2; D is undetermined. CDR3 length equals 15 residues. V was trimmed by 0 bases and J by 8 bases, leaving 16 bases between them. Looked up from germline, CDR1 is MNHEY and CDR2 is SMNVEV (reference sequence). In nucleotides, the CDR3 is TGTGCCAGCAGTTTATCCTTCGACGGAGTATACGGCTACACCTTC. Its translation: CASSLSFDGVYGYTF.

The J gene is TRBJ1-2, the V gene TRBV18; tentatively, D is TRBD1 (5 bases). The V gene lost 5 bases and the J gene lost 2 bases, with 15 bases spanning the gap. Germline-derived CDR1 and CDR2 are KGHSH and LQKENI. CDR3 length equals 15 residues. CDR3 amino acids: CASSDGGQANYGYTF. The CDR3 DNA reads TGTGCCAGCTCAGACGGGGGTCAGGCCAACTATGGCTACACCTTC.

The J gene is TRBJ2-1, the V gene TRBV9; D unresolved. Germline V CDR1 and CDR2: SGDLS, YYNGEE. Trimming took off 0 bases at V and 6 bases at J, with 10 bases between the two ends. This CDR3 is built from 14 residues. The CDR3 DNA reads TGTGCCAGCAGCGTAGGGGTCAGGCCCAATGAGCAGTTCTTC. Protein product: CASSVGVRPNEQFF.

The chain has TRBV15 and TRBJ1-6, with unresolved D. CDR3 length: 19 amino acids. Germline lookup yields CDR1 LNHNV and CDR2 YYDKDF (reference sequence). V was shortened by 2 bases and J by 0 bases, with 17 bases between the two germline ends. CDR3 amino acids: CATSRTHRAASSYNSPLHF. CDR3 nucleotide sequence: TGTGCCACCAGCAGAACCCATCGGGCGGCAAGCTCCTATAATTCACCCCTCCACTTT.

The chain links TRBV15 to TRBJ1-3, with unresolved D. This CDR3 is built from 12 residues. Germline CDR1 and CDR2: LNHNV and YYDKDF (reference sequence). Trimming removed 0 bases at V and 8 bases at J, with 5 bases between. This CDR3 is CATSREGYTIYF. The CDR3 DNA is TGTGCCACCAGCAGAGAGGGTTACACCATATATTTT.